This TCR beta chain comes out of a study of monozygotic twins with inflammatory bowel disease. Regarding the study as a whole: The sharing of clonotypes with others was lower in IBD patients than in healthy twins, especially with disease activity.

TCRdb re-called the 5' RACE reads and gives one entry per CDR3 protein, without DNA. Its clone listing holds 400,000 or so distinct CDR3 sequences. From germline, CDR1 is MNHEY and CDR2 SMNVEV (reference sequence). The CDR3 runs to 13 residues. As to this clonotype: Antigen unknown.

The material sequenced was blood. This chain links TRBV27 with TRBJ2-1; the D call from TCRdb, TRBD1, cannot be confirmed without DNA. The receptor was isolated from a human donor with ulcerative colitis or Crohn's disease, or a healthy co-twin of an affected twin (not recorded which). This chain's CDR3 is CASSLLGTGEQFF.